These T cell receptor beta chains were read from a single sample in a study of cytomegalovirus exposure and HLA in healthy donors. Profiled with immunoSEQ multiplex PCR; TCRdb holds only in-frame clones, not every one. The sample yields 100,000 to 150,000 clones, 65% to 90% seen once. Sequences were obtained from PBMCs. Receptor source: a girl aged 2-10 years in good health and CMV-seronegative. Each CDR3 is given with its conserved first and last residue.

v_gene	j_gene	CDR3aa
TRBV27	TRBJ1-1	CASSYRTDKMNTEAFF
TRBV15	TRBJ1-4	CATSRDVVGGLSGKLFF
TRBV27	TRBJ2-5	CASSLAGGGETQYF
TRBV6-6	TRBJ1-1	CASSLGQNTEAFF
TRBV5-4	TRBJ2-7	CASSLDRLGEQYF
TRBV29-1	TRBJ2-1	CSAETRGSKFSYNEQFF
TRBV19	TRBJ2-1	CARGIPAAGRERRYNEQFF
TRBV5-8	TRBJ2-5	CASSSGQTIRETQYF
TRBV6-1	TRBJ2-7	CASSAQTLAGGPYEQYF
TRBV5-1	TRBJ2-1	CASSLPDSGTNSGDEQFF
TRBV6-5	TRBJ2-1	CASSSTRLAGVNEQFF
TRBV28	TRBJ1-1	CASSLLRQGMGAFF
TRBV6-6	TRBJ2-2	CASSYAGQGDSGELFF
TRBV4-2	TRBJ2-3	CASSQVGGLAENLGDTQYF
TRBV11-1	TRBJ1-1	CASSLEAGVTEAFF
TRBV4-2	TRBJ2-7	CASSLLVPNRDRYSYEQYF
TRBV7-3	TRBJ1-2	CASSPRGGGANGYTF
TRBV27	TRBJ1-2	CASSLWRGYGYTF
TRBV21-1	TRBJ2-7	CASSNLGEDSYEQYF
TRBV27	TRBJ2-7	CASSRGGGNYEQYF
TRBV7-3	TRBJ2-1	CASRQGVNNEQFF
TRBV29-1	TRBJ1-1	CSVERKLNTEAFF
TRBV7-6	TRBJ2-1	CASSLWISGSSSYNEQFF
TRBV2	TRBJ2-4	CASSRGTDLAKNIQYF
TRBV5-4	TRBJ2-5	CASSLGLGEETQYF
TRBV14	TRBJ2-1	CASSPYREHSKLGQFF
TRBV9	TRBJ1-2	CASSVDSTPVTGPYGYTF
TRBV15	TRBJ2-1	CATSRLAGGPLELQYNEQFF
TRBV4-3	TRBJ1-3	CASSQDATAGNTIYF
TRBV5-1	TRBJ2-1	CASSSVPARANEQFF
TRBV7-9	TRBJ2-2	CASSFENEGTGELFF
TRBV18	TRBJ1-1	CASSRNQDRAFEAFF
TRBV27	TRBJ1-5	CASSLSDSYQPQHF
TRBV5-1	TRBJ2-6	CASSIQSSGANVLTF
TRBV27	TRBJ2-1	CASSGTSRPNEQFF
TRBV5-1	TRBJ2-5	CASSVIQGRETQYF
TRBV27	TRBJ1-3	CASSVTGGTGNTIYF
TRBV5-4	TRBJ2-7	CASSLGDRGPYEQYF
TRBV7-3	TRBJ2-1	CASSLYAGTGYNNEQFF
TRBV27	TRBJ2-3	CASSSLADTQYF
TRBV5-1	TRBJ1-4	CASSLVPKIGRGQEKLFF
TRBV7-9	TRBJ1-1	CSSSLEAGGAFF
TRBV30	TRBJ2-3	CAWSAGLISYF
TRBV27	TRBJ1-3	CASSPRTGGNTIYF
TRBV5-3	TRBJ2-7	CARSRSRPRFADKGAYEQYF
TRBV9	TRBJ2-3	CASSAGLTYSTDTQYF
TRBV2	TRBJ2-5	CASSASGETQYF
TRBV15	TRBJ2-7	CATSRDRTYEQYF
TRBV7-9	TRBJ2-7	CASSFGFSYEQCF
TRBV27	TRBJ2-7	CASSLSSSDYTWHEQYF
TRBV4-2	TRBJ1-6	CASSQDFTQVGKNSPLHF
TRBV6-1	TRBJ1-4	CASRTTGGNEKLFF
TRBV9	TRBJ2-1	CASSVAGVIYNEQFF
TRBV6-5	TRBJ1-1	CASSNHPQGYTEAFF
TRBV27	TRBJ2-7	CASKGLAGVYEQYF
TRBV28	TRBJ2-2	CASSLVDRDGELFF
TRBV6-1	TRBJ2-1	CASAWGQFNEQFF
TRBV7-2	.	CASSLVYEQYF